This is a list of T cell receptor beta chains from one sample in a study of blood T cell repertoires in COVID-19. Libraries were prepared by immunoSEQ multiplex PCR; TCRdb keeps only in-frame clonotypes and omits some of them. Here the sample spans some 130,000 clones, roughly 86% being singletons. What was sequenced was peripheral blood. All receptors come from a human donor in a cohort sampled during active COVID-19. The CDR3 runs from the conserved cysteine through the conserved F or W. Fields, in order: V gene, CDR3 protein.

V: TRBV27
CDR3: CASSGQGWGGELFF

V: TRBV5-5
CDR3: CASSLTGTTVGYTF

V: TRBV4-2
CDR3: CASSQTSAQETQYF

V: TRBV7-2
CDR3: CASGRVMGAHSPLHF

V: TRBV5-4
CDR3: CASSYGQGLYEQYF

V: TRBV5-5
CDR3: CASSRRVADTEAFF

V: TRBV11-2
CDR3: CASSFQGNTEAFF

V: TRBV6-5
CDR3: CASSMEAGSGNTIYF

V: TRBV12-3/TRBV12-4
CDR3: CASSLSGNGYTF

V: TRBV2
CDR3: CASEPLQGGNQPQHF

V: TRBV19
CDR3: CASSRDWDRGMNYGYTF

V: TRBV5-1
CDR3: CASSSARGSEGTDTQYF

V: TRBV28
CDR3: CASSTGTHEGNTIYF

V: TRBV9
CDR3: CASSPAPGSVRGGVVMPGELFF

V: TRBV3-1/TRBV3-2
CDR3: CASSQDLRGGRGTEAFF

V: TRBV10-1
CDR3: CASSETGAGRGAFF

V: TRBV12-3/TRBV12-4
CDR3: CASSYRGGYTF

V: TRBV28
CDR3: CASSRGANTEAFF

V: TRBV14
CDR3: CASSQVQGSFKTGELFF

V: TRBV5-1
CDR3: CASRLDQGDYGYTF

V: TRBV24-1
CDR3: CATSDSLGPTDTQYF

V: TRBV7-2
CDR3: CASSPDYNQPQHF

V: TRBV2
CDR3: CASSLDNYEQYF

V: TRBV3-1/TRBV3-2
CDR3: CASSQAPTGWGEKLFF

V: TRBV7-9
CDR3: CASSPVIAGTRETQYF

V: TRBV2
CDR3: CASSNRAGNTGELFF

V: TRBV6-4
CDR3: CASSDQYTGELFF

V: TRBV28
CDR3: CASRQNEKLFF

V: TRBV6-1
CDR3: CASSDPQGVPYEQYF

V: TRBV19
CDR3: CASSIDRGSRANTGELFF

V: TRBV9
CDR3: CASSAGTYSYNEQFF

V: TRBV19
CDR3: CASRHRTLGTTQYF

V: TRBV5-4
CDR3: CASSLWKASGYGYTF

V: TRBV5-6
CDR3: CASSLGASKKPQHF

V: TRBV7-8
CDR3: CASSSLTSGGARKTQYF

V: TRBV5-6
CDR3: CASSARYNEQFF

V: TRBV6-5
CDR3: CASRRSMNTEAFF

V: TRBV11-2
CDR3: CASSFGQGYYYEQYF

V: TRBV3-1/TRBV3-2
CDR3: CASSQGLGHTNEKLFF

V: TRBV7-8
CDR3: CASSLGLNYEQYF

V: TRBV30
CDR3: CAGDRGDEQYF

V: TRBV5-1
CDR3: CASSLDGAEAQPQHF

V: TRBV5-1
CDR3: CASSSVTRQGPYEQYF

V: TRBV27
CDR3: CASSSSGQGELLGANVLTF

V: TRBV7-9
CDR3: CASSLALTGGDSYEQYF

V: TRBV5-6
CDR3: CASSMATGTGAYEQYF

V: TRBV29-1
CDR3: CSVRTEYDQPQHF